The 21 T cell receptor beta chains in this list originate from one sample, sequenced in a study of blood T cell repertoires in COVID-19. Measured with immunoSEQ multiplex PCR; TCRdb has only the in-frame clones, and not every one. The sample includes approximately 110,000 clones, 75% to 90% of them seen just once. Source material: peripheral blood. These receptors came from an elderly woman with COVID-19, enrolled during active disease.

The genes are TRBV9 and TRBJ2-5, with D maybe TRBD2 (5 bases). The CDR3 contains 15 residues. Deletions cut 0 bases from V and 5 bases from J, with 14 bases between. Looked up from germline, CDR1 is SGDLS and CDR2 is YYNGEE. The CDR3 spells CASSVVGGSAETQYF. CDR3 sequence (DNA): TGTGCCAGCAGCGTAGTTGGTGGGAGCGCGGAGACCCAGTACTTC.

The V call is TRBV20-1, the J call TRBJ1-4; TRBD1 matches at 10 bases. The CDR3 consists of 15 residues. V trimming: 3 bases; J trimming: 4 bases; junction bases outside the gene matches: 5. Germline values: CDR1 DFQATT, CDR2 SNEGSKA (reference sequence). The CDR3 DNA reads TGCAGTGCTAGTAGGGGGACAGGGGATAATGAAAAACTGTTTTTT. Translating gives CSASRGTGDNEKLFF.

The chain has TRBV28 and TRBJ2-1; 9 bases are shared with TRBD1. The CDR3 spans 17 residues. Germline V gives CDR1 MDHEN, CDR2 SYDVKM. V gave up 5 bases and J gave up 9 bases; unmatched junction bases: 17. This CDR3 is CASSPPPGQGGTGEQFF. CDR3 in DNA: TGTGCCAGCAGTCCGCCCCCGGGACAGGGAGGAACGGGTGAGCAGTTCTTC.

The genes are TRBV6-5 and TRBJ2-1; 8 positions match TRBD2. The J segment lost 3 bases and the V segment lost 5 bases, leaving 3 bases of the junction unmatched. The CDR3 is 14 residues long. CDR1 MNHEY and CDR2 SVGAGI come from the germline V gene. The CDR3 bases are TGTGCCAGCAGTCGCGGGAGGATCTACAATGAGCAGTTCTTC. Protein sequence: CASSRGRIYNEQFF.

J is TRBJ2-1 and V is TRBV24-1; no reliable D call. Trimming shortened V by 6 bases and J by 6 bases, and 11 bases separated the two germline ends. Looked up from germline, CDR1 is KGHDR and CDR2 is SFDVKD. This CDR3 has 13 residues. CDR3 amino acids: CATSQEPSNEQFF. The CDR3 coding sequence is TGTGCCACCAGTCAAGAACCCAGCAATGAGCAGTTCTTC.

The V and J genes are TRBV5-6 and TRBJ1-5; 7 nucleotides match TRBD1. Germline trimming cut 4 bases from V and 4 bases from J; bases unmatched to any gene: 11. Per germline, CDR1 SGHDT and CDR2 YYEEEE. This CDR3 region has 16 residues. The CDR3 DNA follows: TGTGCCAGCAGCCGACGTGGGTCAGGGGGGAATCAGCCCCAGCATTTT. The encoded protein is CASSRRGSGGNQPQHF.

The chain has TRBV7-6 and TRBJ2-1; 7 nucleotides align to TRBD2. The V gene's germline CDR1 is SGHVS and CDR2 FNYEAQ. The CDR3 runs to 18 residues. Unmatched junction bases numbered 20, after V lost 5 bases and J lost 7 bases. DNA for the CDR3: TGTGCCAGCAGCAGATCGACCGGACCTCCCGCGGGGGTGAATGAGCAGTTCTTC. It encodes CASSRSTGPPAGVNEQFF.

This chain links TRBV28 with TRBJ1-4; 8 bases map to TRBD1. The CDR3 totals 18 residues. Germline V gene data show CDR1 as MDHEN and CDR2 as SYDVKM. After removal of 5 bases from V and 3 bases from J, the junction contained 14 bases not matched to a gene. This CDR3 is CASSPPGQGSRANEKLFF. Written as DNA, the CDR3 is TGTGCCAGCAGTCCTCCCGGACAGGGAAGTAGGGCTAATGAAAAACTGTTTTTT.

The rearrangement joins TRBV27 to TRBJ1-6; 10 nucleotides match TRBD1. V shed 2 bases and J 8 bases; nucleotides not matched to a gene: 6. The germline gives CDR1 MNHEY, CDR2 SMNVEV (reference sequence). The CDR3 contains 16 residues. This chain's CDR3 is CASSLPPTGGYSPLHF. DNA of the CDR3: TGTGCCAGCAGTTTACCCCCGACAGGGGGCTATTCACCCCTCCACTTT.

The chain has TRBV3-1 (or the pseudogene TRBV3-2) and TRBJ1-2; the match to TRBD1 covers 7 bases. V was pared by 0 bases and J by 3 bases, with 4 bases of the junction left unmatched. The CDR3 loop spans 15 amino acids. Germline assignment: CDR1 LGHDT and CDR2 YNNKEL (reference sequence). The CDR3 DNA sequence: TGTGCCAGCAGCCAAGACGGGACAGCCTACTATGGCTACACCTTC. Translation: CASSQDGTAYYGYTF.

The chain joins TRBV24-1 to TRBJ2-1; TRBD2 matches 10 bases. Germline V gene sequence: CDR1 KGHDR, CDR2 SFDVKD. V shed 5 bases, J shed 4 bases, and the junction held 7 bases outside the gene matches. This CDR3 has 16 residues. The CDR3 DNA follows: TGTGCCACCAGTGGGGTTAGCGGGAGGACGTACAATGAGCAGTTCTTC. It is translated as CATSGVSGRTYNEQFF.

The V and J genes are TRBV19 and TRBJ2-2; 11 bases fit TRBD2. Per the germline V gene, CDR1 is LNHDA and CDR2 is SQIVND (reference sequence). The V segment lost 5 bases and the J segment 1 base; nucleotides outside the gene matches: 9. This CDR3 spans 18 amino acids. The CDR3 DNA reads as TGTGCCAGTAGTCCCTTCGGGACTAGCGGACTGAACACCGGGGAGCTGTTTTTT. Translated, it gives CASSPFGTSGLNTGELFF. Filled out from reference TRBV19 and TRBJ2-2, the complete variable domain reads DGGITQSPKYLFRKEGQNVTLSCEQNLNHDAMYWYRQDPGQGLRLIYYSQIVNDFQKGDIAEGYSVSREKKESFPLTVTSAQKNPTAFYLCASSPFGTSGLNTGELFFGEGSRLTVL.

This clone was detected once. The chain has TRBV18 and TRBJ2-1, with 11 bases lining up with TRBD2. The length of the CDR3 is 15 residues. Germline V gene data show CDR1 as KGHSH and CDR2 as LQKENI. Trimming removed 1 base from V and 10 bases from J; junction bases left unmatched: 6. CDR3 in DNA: TGTGCCAGCTCACCACGCGGGACTAGCGGTTGGGAGCAGTTCTTC. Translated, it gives CASSPRGTSGWEQFF. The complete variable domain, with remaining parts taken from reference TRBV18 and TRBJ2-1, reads NAGVMQNPRHLVRRRGQEARLRCSPMKGHSHVYWYRQLPEEGLKFMVYLQKENIIDESGMPKERFSAEFPKEGPSILRIQQVVRGDSAAYFCASSPRGTSGWEQFFGPGTRLTVL.

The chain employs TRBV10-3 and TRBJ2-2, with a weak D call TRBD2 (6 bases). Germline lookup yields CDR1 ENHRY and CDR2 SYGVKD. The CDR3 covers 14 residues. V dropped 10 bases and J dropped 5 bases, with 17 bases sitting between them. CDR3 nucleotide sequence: TGTGCCACTTCTACGGGAGCTGAAACCGGGGAGCTGTTTTTT. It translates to CATSTGAETGELFF.

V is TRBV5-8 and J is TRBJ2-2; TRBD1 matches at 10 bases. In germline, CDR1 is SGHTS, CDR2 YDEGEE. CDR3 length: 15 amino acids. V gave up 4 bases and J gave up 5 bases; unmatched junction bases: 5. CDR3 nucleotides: TGTGCCAGCAGCCCCGGGACAGGGGTGACCGGGGAGCTGTTTTTT. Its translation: CASSPGTGVTGELFF.

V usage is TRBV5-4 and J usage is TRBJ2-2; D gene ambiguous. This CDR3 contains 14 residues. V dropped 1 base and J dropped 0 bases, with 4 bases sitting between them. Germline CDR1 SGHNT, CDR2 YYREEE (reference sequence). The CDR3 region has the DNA TGTGCCAGCAGCTTGCAGACGAACACCGGGGAGCTGTTTTTT. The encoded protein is CASSLQTNTGELFF.

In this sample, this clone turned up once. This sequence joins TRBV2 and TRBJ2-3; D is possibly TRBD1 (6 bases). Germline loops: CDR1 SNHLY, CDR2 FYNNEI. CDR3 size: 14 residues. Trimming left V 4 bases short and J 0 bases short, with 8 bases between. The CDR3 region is CASSAGVSTDTQYF. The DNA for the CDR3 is TGTGCCAGCAGTGCAGGGGTTAGCACAGATACGCAGTATTTT.

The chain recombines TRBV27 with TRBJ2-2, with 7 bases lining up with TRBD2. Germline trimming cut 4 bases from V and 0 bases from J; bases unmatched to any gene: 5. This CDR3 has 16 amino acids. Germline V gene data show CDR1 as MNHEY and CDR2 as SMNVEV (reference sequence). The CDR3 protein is CASSWSGTTNTGELFF. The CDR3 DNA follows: TGTGCCAGCAGTTGGTCCGGGACTACGAACACCGGGGAGCTGTTTTTT.

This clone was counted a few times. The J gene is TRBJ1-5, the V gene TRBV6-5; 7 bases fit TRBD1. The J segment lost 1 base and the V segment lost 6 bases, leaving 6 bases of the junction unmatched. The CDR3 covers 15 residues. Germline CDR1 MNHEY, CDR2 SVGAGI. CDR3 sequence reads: CASRVGQASNQPQHF. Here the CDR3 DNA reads TGTGCCAGCAGAGTAGGACAGGCCAGCAATCAGCCCCAGCATTTT.

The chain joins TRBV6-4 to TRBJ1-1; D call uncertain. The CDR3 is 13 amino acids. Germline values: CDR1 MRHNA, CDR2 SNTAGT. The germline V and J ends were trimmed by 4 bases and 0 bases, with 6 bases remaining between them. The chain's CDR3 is CASSATMNTEAFF. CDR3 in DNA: TGTGCCAGCAGTGCAACAATGAACACTGAAGCTTTCTTT.

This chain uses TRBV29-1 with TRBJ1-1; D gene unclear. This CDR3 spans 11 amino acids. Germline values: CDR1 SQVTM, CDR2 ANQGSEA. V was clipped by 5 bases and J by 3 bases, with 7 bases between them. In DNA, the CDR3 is TGCAGCGTTTATGTCCACACTGAAGCTTTCTTT. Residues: CSVYVHTEAFF. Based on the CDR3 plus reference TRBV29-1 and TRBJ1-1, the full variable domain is SAVISQKPSRDICQRGTSLTIQCQVDSQVTMMFWYRQQPGQSLTLIATANQGSEATYESGFVIDKFPISRPNLTFSTLTVSNMSPEDSSIYLCSVYVHTEAFFGQGTRLTVV.